The rows below give T cell receptor beta chains drawn from one sample of a study of T cell repertoires in cytomegalovirus infection. Via MiXCR, TCRdb re-called the reads, giving one row per CDR3 protein. The data hold some 120,000 distinct CDR3 sequences, with 30% to 40% observed a single time. For these TCRs, the target antigens are not known. Sample: CD8+ T cells from cultured PBMCs, taken from culture after CMV antigen stimulation. These receptors came from a human donor in good health (CMV status not recorded). Some clones in this sample may be carry-over from other donors' samples. The CDR3 runs from the conserved cysteine through the conserved F or W. D genes are given only for firm matches. Size is stated for part of the rows, as once, few or many counts, or as a class when the clone is expanded.

D: .
J: TRBJ2-5
length: 13
V: TRBV29-1
size: once
DNA: TGCAGCGTTGATGCTGGGAACCAAGAGACCCAGTACTTC
CDR3: CSVDAGNQETQYF

D: .
J: TRBJ2-1
length: 12
V: TRBV11-1
size: many
DNA: TGTGCCAGCAGCTTCCCTTACAATGAGCAGTTCTTC
CDR3: CASSFPYNEQFF

D: .
J: TRBJ1-4
length: 14
V: TRBV20-1
size: .
DNA: TGCAGTGCTAGTGCGGGTCTACGCGGTGAAAAACTGTTTTTT
CDR3: CSASAGLRGEKLFF

D: .
J: TRBJ1-4
length: 14
V: TRBV7-8
size: many
DNA: TGTGCCAGCAGCCCCGGCCCCGGGAGCGAAAAACTGTTTTTT
CDR3: CASSPGPGSEKLFF

D: TRBD1
J: TRBJ2-3
length: 19
V: TRBV9
size: .
DNA: TGTGCCAGCAGCCCCGTTCTCCCCGTTACAGGGGCTATCACAGATACGCAGTATTTT
CDR3: CASSPVLPVTGAITDTQYF

D: .
J: TRBJ2-2
length: 13
V: TRBV6-1
size: once
DNA: TGTGCCAGCAGTGAATATGGCACCGGGGAGCTGTTTTTT
CDR3: CASSEYGTGELFF

D: .
J: TRBJ1-5
length: 12
V: TRBV6-4
size: .
DNA: TGTGCCAGCAGCCGAACAGGACAGCCCCAGCATTTT
CDR3: CASSRTGQPQHF

D: .
J: TRBJ2-2
length: 16
V: TRBV7-2
size: many
DNA: TGTGCCAGCAGCCTTGAGGACATTACGAACACCGGGGAGCTGTTTTTT
CDR3: CASSLEDITNTGELFF

D: .
J: TRBJ1-1
length: 18
V: TRBV5-6
size: many
DNA: TGTGCCAGCACCAATCAGAGGGAGGGTCGGCTGTTTGAAGGTGAAGCTTTCTTT
CDR3: CASTNQREGRLFEGEAFF

D: TRBD2
J: TRBJ2-7
length: 14
V: TRBV27
size: .
DNA: TGTGCCAGCAGCACCGGGGGGACCCCCTACGAGCAGTACTTC
CDR3: CASSTGGTPYEQYF

D: TRBD1
J: TRBJ2-1
length: 17
V: TRBV6-6
size: .
DNA: TGTGCCAGCAGTTACGTACAGGGGGTTAGCTCCTACAATGAGCAGTTCTTC
CDR3: CASSYVQGVSSYNEQFF

D: .
J: TRBJ1-1
length: 11
V: TRBV7-9
size: .
DNA: TGTGCCAGCAGTCAATTCACTGAAGCTTTCTTT
CDR3: CASSQFTEAFF

D: TRBD1
J: TRBJ1-5
length: 15
V: TRBV12-3/TRBV12-4
size: .
DNA: TGTGCCAGCGGGACAGGGTACGGAATCAATCAGCCCCAGCATTTT
CDR3: CASGTGYGINQPQHF

D: .
J: TRBJ1-2
length: 11
V: TRBV4-3
size: .
DNA: TGCGCCAGCAGCCAACTCGGACTCTACACCTTC
CDR3: CASSQLGLYTF

D: TRBD1
J: TRBJ2-5
length: 18
V: TRBV4-1
size: .
DNA: TGCGCCAGCAGCCCCTATTTTCTTCGGAGACAGGGGCAAGAGACCCAGTACTTC
CDR3: CASSPYFLRRQGQETQYF

D: TRBD1
J: TRBJ1-5
length: 13
V: TRBV7-2
size: many
DNA: TGTGCCAGCAGCGGGGACAGTTATCAGCCCCAGCATTTT
CDR3: CASSGDSYQPQHF

D: .
J: TRBJ2-2
length: 16
V: TRBV15
size: .
DNA: TGTGCCACCAGCAGAGATCTAACAGTCCTTACCGGGGAGCTGTTTTTT
CDR3: CATSRDLTVLTGELFF

D: .
J: TRBJ2-6
length: 15
V: TRBV19
size: .
DNA: TGTGCCAGTAGTAAACAACCCTCTGGGGCCAACGTCCTGACTTTC
CDR3: CASSKQPSGANVLTF

D: TRBD2
J: TRBJ2-1
length: 16
V: TRBV28
size: many
DNA: TGTGCCAGCAGTTTCGTACTAGCGGGGGGGCAAGAGGAGCAGTTCTTC
CDR3: CASSFVLAGGQEEQFF

D: .
J: TRBJ1-5
length: 12
V: TRBV6-6
size: .
DNA: TGTGCCAGCAGCCGTCTTTTGCAGCCCCAGCATTTT
CDR3: CASSRLLQPQHF

D: TRBD2
J: TRBJ2-1
length: 14
V: TRBV4-1
size: .
DNA: TGCGCCAGCAGCCAAGAAGCACTAGCGAGGGAGCAGTTCTTC
CDR3: CASSQEALAREQFF

D: TRBD2
J: TRBJ2-1
length: 19
V: TRBV20-1
size: .
DNA: TGCAGTGCTAGTAGCGGGGGGGTCAACCTTTTACACTCCTACAATGAGCAGTTCTTC
CDR3: CSASSGGVNLLHSYNEQFF

D: .
J: TRBJ2-7
length: 15
V: TRBV7-6
size: few
DNA: TGTGCCAGCAGCTTAGACGGGGCGACCTACTACGAGCAGTACTTC
CDR3: CASSLDGATYYEQYF

D: .
J: TRBJ1-3
length: 17
V: TRBV4-2
size: few
DNA: TGTGCCAGCAGCCAGCTAGTCAACCTCGAGACTGGAAACACCATATATTTT
CDR3: CASSQLVNLETGNTIYF

D: .
J: TRBJ2-2
length: 17
V: TRBV11-3
size: .
DNA: TGTGCCAGCAGCTTAGTGGTGGCTGGACCGAACACCGGGGAGCTGTTTTTT
CDR3: CASSLVVAGPNTGELFF

D: .
J: TRBJ1-2
length: 14
V: TRBV7-2
size: .
DNA: TGTGCCAGCAGCCCCCTTGGGGGTATCTATGGCTACACCTTC
CDR3: CASSPLGGIYGYTF

D: .
J: TRBJ1-4
length: 15
V: TRBV28
size: .
DNA: TGTGCCAGCAGTTTCTTGGATGAGGCCAATGAAATACTGTTTTTT
CDR3: CASSFLDEANEILFF

D: .
J: TRBJ2-5
length: 16
V: TRBV7-2
size: many
DNA: TGTGCCAGCAGCTTAGTGTATGGCGCTCCACAAGAGACCCAGTACTTC
CDR3: CASSLVYGAPQETQYF

D: TRBD1
J: TRBJ1-2
length: 15
V: TRBV9
size: .
DNA: TGTGCCAGCAGCGCCGACAGGGCGATTAACTATGGCTACACCTTC
CDR3: CASSADRAINYGYTF

D: .
J: TRBJ2-1
length: 10
V: TRBV2
size: few
DNA: TGTGCCAGCAGCGATGGGGAGCAGTTCTTC
CDR3: CASSDGEQFF

D: .
J: TRBJ2-5
length: 15
V: TRBV7-2
size: few
DNA: TGTGCCAGCAGCTTAACGGGCGGGTTAGGAGAGACCCAGTACTTC
CDR3: CASSLTGGLGETQYF

D: TRBD2
J: TRBJ2-3
length: 18
V: TRBV7-8
size: many
DNA: TGTGCCAGCAGCTTTGCGGGGGGGACCTTTCATAGCACAGATACGCAGTATTTT
CDR3: CASSFAGGTFHSTDTQYF

D: .
J: TRBJ1-1
length: 14
V: TRBV6-6
size: once
DNA: TGTGCCAGCAGTGTCGACAGGTTGAACACTGAAGCTTTCTTT
CDR3: CASSVDRLNTEAFF